This TCR beta chain originates from a study of blood T cell repertoires in COVID-19. The overall study: Both acute and convalescent COVID-19 samples were obtained from the United States, Italy and Spain. The analysed material was cDNA or gDNA that came from T cells, B-cell-depleted T cells, or PBMCs.

In the original workflow: Reference gene primer amplification gave nucleated cell count estimates. Produced via immunoSEQ multiplex PCR; TCRdb's table is partial and in-frame only. V, J and clone size reflect that table, while D and trimming were determined from the DNA. The sample carries about 140,000 clones, roughly 79% recorded once. The junction had 0 bases not matched to a gene; V was cut back by 1 base and J by 9 bases. This CDR3 region has 12 residues. Per the germline V gene, CDR1 is LGHDT and CDR2 is YNNKEL (reference sequence). What was sequenced was peripheral blood. This chain joins TRBV3-1 (or the pseudogene TRBV3-2) and TRBJ2-4; TRBD2 matches 7 bases. The receptor was derived from a woman aged 55 to 70 with acute or convalescent COVID-19. The CDR3 here is CASSQAGGIQYF. The CDR3 region has the DNA TGTGCCAGCAGCCAAGCGGGAGGCATTCAGTACTTC.